Here is one T cell receptor beta chain with its context. This clonotype was seen repeatedly, ten times or more. This receptor's antigen is unknown. No much larger clonotype is one base removed from it; base qualities were not supplied. The sample comes from a study of T cells in Graves' hyperthyroidism and ophthalmopathy (dated by TCRdb to about 2019). Some background on the complete study: Peripheral blood samples were taken at the time of initial diagnosis, prior to any treatment. A discovery cohort of roughly 96 patients, roughly 43 with Graves' ophthalmopathy and 55 to 60 with stable Graves' hyperthyroidism, was used to find distinguishing TCR V-J signatures. An independent validation cohort of 18 to 20 hyperthyroidism patients and more than 15 patients who later progressed to ophthalmopathy tested prospective prediction of ophthalmopathy. The 95 to 100 discovery patients were divided at random into training and test sets in a 7:3 ratio. In several Graves' hyperthyroidism patients, the study also compared T-cell repertoires from thyroid tissue with T-cell repertoires from blood. Following sampling, methimazole starting at 30 mg daily was given to hyperthyroidism patients, and high-dose intravenous methylprednisolone was given to ophthalmopathy patients. TCR Vbeta CDR3 sequencing of 120 to 150 peripheral blood samples (more than 40 ophthalmopathy, 70 to 85 hyperthyroidism and approximately 17 progressor patients) is reported in the paper.

The TCR beta CDR3 regions were amplified from the RNA transcripts. The first round of RT-PCR for the TCR CDR3 was performed with the HTBI primer set and the Qiagen OneStep RT-PCR kit. The libraries were constructed in a second round of multiplex PCR and then size-selected and purified. Libraries were sequenced paired-end with 100 bp reads on an Illumina HiSeq2000. The paper's processing steps were these. SOAPnuke was used to process the raw data, removing reads that contained adapters or uncalled bases, had a mean Phred below 15, or lacked an exact match to the constant primer or identifier. COPE v1.2.5 was used to merge the high-quality paired reads, and each unique nucleotide sequence was defined as a clonotype. MiTCR v1.1 was used to align the clonotypes against IMGT TRBV, TRBD and TRBJ reference segments. The analysis was restricted to V-J combinations with a frequency above 0.0001, which together covered 98% to 99.2% of the repertoires. A TCS score was defined as the ratio of F50 (clonal expansion) to E x V (chaos), with BLOSUM62-based TCRdist applied between CDR3 peptides within each V-J. Welch's t-statistics and random forest reduced around 520 V-J features to some 14, which were used in a naive Bayes classifier (R e1071). The raw public data were reprocessed by TCRdb itself: fastp quality trimming at Q25, MiXCR clonotype calling, in-frame beta chains only. Identical CDR3 proteins give one entry, which carries the most common genes and DNA. The V and J calls and clone size come from TCRdb's table, not from the authors' own analysis. Here the sample has fewer than 650,000 distinct CDR3 sequences; 13% to 15% occur a single time. The ten largest account for 7.1% of the sample.

On the study overall, not on this receptor specifically: Most expanded thyroid clonotypes (frequency above 0.001) were also found in blood, which suggests that blood repertoires may mirror thyroid immune responses. In validation, the model predicted progression to ophthalmopathy with around 71% sensitivity and less than 80% specificity, a median of 6.5 months before onset. Sample size was not statistically predetermined, and blinding of investigators to group allocation was not performed. A model built on a 13 V-J signature distinguished ophthalmopathy from stable hyperthyroidism, reaching roughly 88% sensitivity and around 81% specificity in cross-validation and 80%/75% in testing.

The germline ends are 12 bases apart after V is trimmed by 6 bases and J by 0 bases. Counted from cysteine to phenylalanine, this CDR3 has 15 amino acids. Of the read, only the CDR3 DNA is kept; its 45 bases are in frame from base 1. From the germline V gene, CDR1 is MNHNS and CDR2 is SASEGT. Ophthalmopathy patients had moderately to severely active disease, Clinical Activity Score of at least 3, NOSPECS grade of at least 4, and duration under 3 months. Exclusion was applied to patients with uncontrolled infections, other autoimmune diseases, pregnancy or lactation. Diagnoses were based on clinical symptoms, serum thyroxine and TRAb, thyroid ultrasound and orbital computed tomography. PBMCs were isolated from 10 ml of fresh peripheral blood by Ficoll-Paque density gradient centrifugation. Total RNA was extracted using Trizol reagent, and RNA quality was assessed on an Agilent 2100 Bioanalyzer.

Material for sequencing was blood. This receptor chain uses TRBV6-1 and TRBJ1-3, and perhaps TRBD1 as D gene, on 6 matching bases. This clonotype originated in a woman in her late teens or twenties with Graves' ophthalmopathy. The CDR3 region: CASRRQANSGNTIYF. The sequenced DNA is TGTGCCAGCAGGCGACAGGCCAACTCTGGAAACACCATATATTTT.